One T cell receptor (beta chain) is described in this entry. The data belong to a study of blood T cell repertoires in COVID-19. Study summary: Some COVID-19 samples were acute and others convalescent; all came from the United States, Italy and Spain. Sources were T cells, B-cell-depleted T cells, or PBMCs; the material itself was cDNA or gDNA.

Seattle's enrolled individuals joined amid active infection and were then monitored longitudinally. Only in-frame clones appear in the TCRdb table, and some are missing; sequencing was by immunoSEQ multiplex PCR. The repertoire holds a few hundred thousand clones, 90% seen once, with 6.5% to 8% in the top ten. Trimming shortened V by 3 bases and J by 7 bases, and 10 bases separated the two germline ends. This CDR3 is built from 13 residues. In germline, CDR1 is SGHTA, CDR2 FQGNSA. The material sequenced was peripheral blood. The TCR originated in a woman aged 25 to 45 with COVID-19, enrolled during active disease. The chain carries TRBV7-2 and TRBJ1-5; D is perhaps TRBD1 (5 bases). This CDR3 reads CASSFRQGQPQHF. In nucleotides, the CDR3 is TGTGCCAGCAGCTTTCGCCAGGGACAGCCCCAGCATTTT. The variable domain in full, completed from reference TRBV7-2 and TRBJ1-5, reads GAGVSQSPSNKVTEKGKDVELRCDPISGHTALYWYRQSLGQGLEFLIYFQGNSAPDKSGLPSDRFSAERTGGSVSTLTIQRTQQEDSAVYLCASSFRQGQPQHFGDGTRLSIL.